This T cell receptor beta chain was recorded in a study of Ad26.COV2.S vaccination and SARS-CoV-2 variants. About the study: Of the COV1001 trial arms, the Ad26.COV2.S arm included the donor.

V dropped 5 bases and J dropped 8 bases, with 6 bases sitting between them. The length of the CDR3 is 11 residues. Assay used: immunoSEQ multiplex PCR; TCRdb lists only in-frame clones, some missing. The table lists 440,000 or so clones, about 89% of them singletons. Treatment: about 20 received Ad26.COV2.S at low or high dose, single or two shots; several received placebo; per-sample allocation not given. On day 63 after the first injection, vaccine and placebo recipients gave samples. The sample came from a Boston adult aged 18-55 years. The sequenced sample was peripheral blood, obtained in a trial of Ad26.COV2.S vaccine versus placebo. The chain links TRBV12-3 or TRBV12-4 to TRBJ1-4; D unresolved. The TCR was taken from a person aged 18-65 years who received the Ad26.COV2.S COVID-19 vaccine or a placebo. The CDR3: CASSTYEKLFF. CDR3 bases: TGTGCCAGCAGTACTTACGAAAAACTGTTTTTT.